These 7 T cell receptor beta chains share one sample of origin, sequenced in a study of radiotherapy plus CTLA-4 blockade in lung cancer (dated by TCRdb to the late 2010s). The library was generated by the immunoSEQ multiplex PCR assay. What TCRdb holds here is the immuneACCESS table cut down to in-frame rearrangements. Part of the clones is not present; checked against another copy, under half of the missing clones reflect an unresolved V gene, and the others are unexplained. The sample has roughly 80,000 clones on record, over 70% of them singletons. Jointly, the top ten make up approximately 3.9% of the sample. Sequences were derived from peripheral blood, sampled from a patient treated with radiotherapy plus ipilimumab. These receptors were taken from a human donor with non-small cell lung cancer who had a partial response to radiotherapy plus ipilimumab. Some clones in this sample may be carry-over from other donors' samples.

This rearrangement joins TRBV9 to TRBJ2-1, with 9 positions matching TRBD2. This CDR3 is built from 14 residues. V lost 2 bases and J lost 5; bases outside the gene matches: 2. Germline CDR1 and CDR2: SGDLS and YYNGEE. CDR3 sequence (DNA): TGTGCCAGCAGCGTGGGACTAGCTAACAATGAGCAGTTCTTC. Translating gives CASSVGLANNEQFF.

The CDR3 is CAWSPDREYEQYF. In DNA form, the CDR3 reads TGTGCCTGGAGTCCAGACAGGGAGTACGAGCAGTACTTC. The chain links TRBV30 to TRBJ2-7; 7 bases match TRBD1. V dropped 2 bases and J dropped 4; count of bases not matched to a gene: 5. Germline-derived CDR1 and CDR2 are GTSNPN and SVGIG (reference sequence). This CDR3 is built from 13 residues.

This chain uses TRBV19 with TRBJ1-4; unclear D gene. Deletions cut 5 bases from V and 7 bases from J, with 11 bases between. Germline CDR1 reads LNHDA; CDR2 reads SQIVND (reference sequence). The CDR3 runs 13 residues. The CDR3 loop is CASSAGSFEKLFF. CDR3 sequence (DNA): TGTGCCAGTAGTGCGGGGTCTTTTGAAAAACTGTTTTTT. The entire variable domain, with the rest obtained from reference TRBV19 and TRBJ1-4, is as follows: DGGITQSPKYLFRKEGQNVTLSCEQNLNHDAMYWYRQDPGQGLRLIYYSQIVNDFQKGDIAEGYSVSREKKESFPLTVTSAQKNPTAFYLCASSAGSFEKLFFGSGTQLSVL.

This chain connects TRBV4-2 to TRBJ2-1; TRBD1 matches at 8 bases. With V trimmed by 0 bases and J by 6 bases, 7 bases remained unmatched. This CDR3 region has 16 residues. CDR1 is LGHNA, CDR2 YNFKEQ, per germline. The CDR3 sequence: CASSQDAGGGVNEQFF. CDR3 bases: TGTGCCAGCAGCCAAGATGCAGGGGGCGGAGTCAATGAGCAGTTCTTC.

The chain is built from TRBV7-3 and TRBJ1-4; a weak D match, TRBD1 (5 bases). The CDR3 consists of 17 residues. Germline CDR1 SGHTA, CDR2 FQGTGA. Trimming shortened V by 0 bases and J by 7 bases, and 18 bases separated the two germline ends. The CDR3, as DNA: TGTGCCAGCAGCTTAACGTTAAAAAGGGGCCTAGGTGAAAAACTGTTTTTT. This translates into CASSLTLKRGLGEKLFF.

The chain carries TRBV7-9 and TRBJ2-7; 7 positions match TRBD1. Losses at the gene ends were 2 bases for V and 4 bases for J; bases not matched to a gene: 8. CDR1 is SEHNR and CDR2 is FQNEAQ in the germline V gene (reference sequence). This CDR3 region has 15 residues. In nucleotides, the CDR3 is TGTGCCAGCAGCTTATCAGACAGGGCGGGTTACGAGCAGTACTTC. Amino acid sequence: CASSLSDRAGYEQYF.

This chain links TRBV28 with TRBJ2-1; D gene ambiguous. Looked up from germline, CDR1 is MDHEN and CDR2 is SYDVKM. With 2 bases removed from V and 1 base from J, the gap between germline ends came to 9 bases. There are 15 residues in the CDR3. CDR3: CASSLQARSYNEQFF. The CDR3 region has the DNA TGTGCCAGCAGTTTACAGGCTCGTTCCTACAATGAGCAGTTCTTC.